The present T cell receptor (beta chain) was sequenced within a study of blood T cell repertoires in COVID-19. Overall study: The United States, Italy and Spain provided the acute and convalescent COVID-19 samples. PBMCs, B-cell-depleted T cells, or T cells provided the cDNA or gDNA that made up the material.

This clone was picked up a small number of times. Study processing details: Reference gene primer amplification gave nucleated cell count estimates. Profiled with immunoSEQ multiplex PCR; TCRdb holds only in-frame clones, not every one. D and trimming come from the DNA, and the V and J calls and clone size come from that table. The sample includes approximately 220,000 clones, approximately 85% seen only once; the top ten take about 4.8%. The sequence came from a woman between 65 and 79 years old with acute or convalescent COVID-19. Sequencing input: peripheral blood.

CDR3 coding DNA: TGTGCCAGCAGCTCCGCGCGGAGAGAGACCCAGTACTTC. It is translated as CASSSARRETQYF. The chain links TRBV7-2 to TRBJ2-5; D is undetermined. Germline CDR1 is SGHTA and CDR2 is FQGNSA. V lost 4 bases to trimming and J lost 4 bases, with 10 bases between them. This CDR3 is 13 amino acids long.